These 21 T cell receptor beta chains came from one sample sequenced in a study of Ad26.COV2.S vaccination and SARS-CoV-2 variants (dated by TCRdb to the early 2020s). The protocol used for the library was the immunoSEQ multiplex PCR assay. As stored in TCRdb, this immuneACCESS dataset retains in-frame rearrangements with V and J assigned. A fraction of the clones does not appear; measured against another copy, unresolved V genes explain less than half of the discrepancy, and the remainder lacks a known reason. This sample has fewer than 400,000 clones in its table, and around 81% of those were observed once. 2.1% of the sample is taken by the ten largest. The sample's treatment or condition label, decoded: some 20 received Ad26.COV2.S at low or high dose, single or two shots; 5 received placebo; per-sample allocation not given. Repertoires of vaccine and placebo recipients were sequenced from samples collected on day 63 after the first injection.

Sequences were derived from peripheral blood, sampled in a trial of Ad26.COV2.S vaccine versus placebo. These receptors were obtained from a person aged 18-65 years who received the Ad26.COV2.S COVID-19 vaccine or a placebo.

The CDR3 region is CASSEIAGAQGELFF. CDR3 coding DNA: TGTGCCAGCAGCGAGATAGCGGGGGCCCAAGGGGAGCTGTTTTTT. The rearrangement links TRBV7-3 to TRBJ2-2, with 9 bases matching TRBD2. The CDR3 is 15 residues long. Trimming at V came to 5 bases and at J to 8 bases, leaving 9 bases not matched to a gene. Germline V gives CDR1 SGHTA, CDR2 FQGTGA.

Note on this clone: The junction does not match germline at one end; this may be a read error. This chain uses TRBV6-5 with TRBJ2-7; TRBD2 might be the D (6 bases). The CDR3 covers 11 residues. Germline V gives CDR1 MNHEY, CDR2 SVGAGI. The DNA of the CDR3 is TGTGCCAGCAGCGCCGGGACTTACACGCACTTC. Encoded protein: CASSAGTYTHF.

This chain joins TRBV5-1 and TRBJ1-4; 7 nucleotides align to TRBD1. Germline trimming cut 4 bases from V and 4 bases from J; bases unmatched to any gene: 7. From germline, CDR1 is SGHRS and CDR2 YFSETQ. The CDR3 spans 15 residues. CDR3 in amino acids: CASSLGQTSNEKLFF. The CDR3 coding sequence is TGCGCCAGCAGCCTGGGACAGACTAGTAATGAAAAACTGTTTTTT. Filled out from reference TRBV5-1 and TRBJ1-4, the complete variable domain reads KAGVTQTPRYLIKTRGQQVTLSCSPISGHRSVSWYQQTPGQGLQFLFEYFSETQRNKGNFPGRFSGRQFSNSRSEMNVSTLELGDSALYLCASSLGQTSNEKLFFGSGTQLSVL.

A few counts support this clone. V gene TRBV28 combines with J gene TRBJ1-1, with 7 bases that match TRBD1. The germline gives CDR1 MDHEN, CDR2 SYDVKM. The CDR3 consists of 14 residues. The J segment lost 11 bases and the V segment lost 1 base, leaving 10 bases of the junction unmatched. The CDR3 here is CASSLFRGGSEAFF. The DNA for the CDR3 is TGTGCCAGCAGTTTATTCCGAGGGGGCTCGGAGGCTTTCTTT.

This sequence joins TRBV19 and TRBJ1-2; weak D call: TRBD1 (6 bases). The V and J ends lost 7 bases and 5 bases respectively, with 20 bases between them. The length of the CDR3 is 15 residues. Germline CDR1 and CDR2: LNHDA and SQIVND (reference sequence). As DNA, the CDR3 is TGTGCCAGTAATCCCGGAATTGGCAGGGGATATGGCTACACCTTC. This gives the protein CASNPGIGRGYGYTF. Full variable domain (rest looked up from reference TRBV19 and TRBJ1-2): DGGITQSPKYLFRKEGQNVTLSCEQNLNHDAMYWYRQDPGQGLRLIYYSQIVNDFQKGDIAEGYSVSREKKESFPLTVTSAQKNPTAFYLCASNPGIGRGYGYTFGSGTRLTVV.

This chain connects TRBV5-1 to TRBJ1-2; D call uncertain. The CDR3 has 14 amino acids. V was cut by 1 base and J by 2 bases, with 9 bases left in between. In germline, CDR1 is SGHRS, CDR2 YFSETQ. Here the CDR3 DNA reads TGCGCCAGCAGCTTGACAGCGTCCAACTATGGCTACACCTTC. Its translation: CASSLTASNYGYTF.

In this sample, this clone turned up once. The rearrangement joins TRBV30 to TRBJ1-5; 7 positions agree with TRBD1. V gave up 4 bases and J gave up 2 bases; unmatched junction bases: 11. The CDR3 has 16 amino acids. Germline V gene data show CDR1 as GTSNPN and CDR2 as SVGIG (reference sequence). The CDR3 sequence: CAWNSATGIGNQPQHF. CDR3 coding DNA: TGTGCCTGGAATTCGGCGACAGGGATTGGCAATCAGCCCCAGCATTTT.

The rearrangement links TRBV5-5 to TRBJ1-3, with D possibly being TRBD1 (6 bases). Germline CDR1 reads SGHKS; CDR2 reads YYEKEE (reference sequence). The CDR3 sequence is 14 residues long. Deletions cut 4 bases from V and 7 bases from J, with 15 bases between. In nucleotides, the CDR3 is TGTGCCAGCAGCCCCATGACAGGCAGTAACACCATATATTTT. Protein: CASSPMTGSNTIYF.

This chain uses TRBV6-5 with TRBJ1-5; 10 bases align to TRBD1. CDR3 length: 14 amino acids. With 7 bases clipped from V and 6 bases from J, the junction kept 6 bases outside the gene matches. Germline V gives CDR1 MNHEY, CDR2 SVGAGI. CDR3 in DNA: TGTGCCAGCACGGGACAGGGGTTATCTCAGCCCCAGCATTTT. Translated, it gives CASTGQGLSQPQHF.

This chain uses TRBV7-9 with TRBJ1-1; D is perhaps TRBD1 (5 bases). The germline CDR1 and CDR2 sequences are SEHNR and FQNEAQ (reference sequence). With 5 bases removed from V and 6 bases from J, the gap between germline ends came to 10 bases. The length of the CDR3 is 12 residues. Written as DNA, the CDR3 is TGTGCCAGCAGCCGGGACCCAGCTGAAGCTTTCTTT. The encoded protein is CASSRDPAEAFF. The full variable domain, rest sourced from reference TRBV7-9 and TRBJ1-1, is DTGVSQNPRHKITKRGQNVTFRCDPISEHNRLYWYRQTLGQGPEFLTYFQNEAQLEKSRLLSDRFSAERPKGSFSTLEIQRTEQGDSAMYLCASSRDPAEAFFGQGTRLTVV.

The rearrangement links TRBV3-1 (or the pseudogene TRBV3-2) to TRBJ2-7, with TRBD1 identical over 11 bases. V trimming: 5 bases; J trimming: 4 bases; junction bases outside the gene matches: 7. This CDR3 comprises 15 residues. Per germline, CDR1 LGHDT and CDR2 YNNKEL (reference sequence). The CDR3 here is CASSSEGQGVYEQYF. CDR3 coding DNA: TGTGCCAGCAGCTCAGAGGGACAGGGGGTTTACGAGCAGTACTTC.

With respect to this clone: The junction shows a germline mismatch at one end, possibly a read error. The DNA for the CDR3 is TGTGCCAGCAGCATACCCTACAGTGAGCAGTTCTTC. Its protein product is CASSIPYSEQFF. This rearrangement joins TRBV11-2 to TRBJ2-1, with D hard to call. Germline V gene sequence: CDR1 SGHAT, CDR2 FQNNGV. This CDR3 comprises 12 residues. The full variable domain, completed using reference TRBV11-2 and TRBJ2-1, is EAGVAQSPRYKIIEKRQSVAFWCNPISGHATLYWYQQILGQGPKLLIQFQNNGVVDDSQLPKDRFSAERLKGVDSTLKIQPAKLEDSAVYLCASSIPYSEQFFGPGTRLTVL.

V is TRBV19 and J is TRBJ1-5; possibly TRBD1 for D (6 bases). CDR3 size: 15 residues. V lost 4 bases and J lost 5, with 15 bases in between. Germline V lookup: CDR1 LNHDA, CDR2 SQIVND (reference sequence). CDR3 loop: CASSRNRVEDQPQHF. CDR3 nucleotide sequence: TGTGCCAGTAGTAGGAACAGGGTAGAGGATCAGCCCCAGCATTTT.

The chain joins TRBV4-2 to TRBJ2-7; unclear D gene. V gave up 2 bases and J gave up 4 bases, with 15 bases separating them. CDR3 length equals 15 residues. Germline assignment: CDR1 LGHNA and CDR2 YNFKEQ. The CDR3 nucleotides read TGTGCCAGCAGCCAAACAGACGGTCTTGGGTACGAGCAGTACTTC. This sequence encodes CASSQTDGLGYEQYF.

The chain carries TRBV14 and TRBJ1-2, with 10 positions matching TRBD1. Trimming at V came to 2 bases and at J to 11 bases, leaving 8 bases not matched to a gene. The CDR3 covers 14 residues. The germline V gene has CDR1 SGHDN and CDR2 FVKESK. The CDR3 sequence: CASSQQATGQGYTF. For the CDR3, the DNA is TGTGCCAGCAGCCAACAGGCCACGGGACAGGGGTACACCTTC.

Notes on this clone: Because the CDR3's place on the DNA is in doubt, the DNA is left out and the CDR3 is given as listed by TCRdb. The chain couples TRBV7-2 to TRBJ1-2. The CDR3 spans 15 residues, counting both ends. Germline V gives CDR1 SGHTA, CDR2 FQGNSA. CDR3: CASSFGPGWGYGYTF.

The chain links TRBV11-3 to TRBJ1-2, with D maybe TRBD1 (6 bases). CDR1 is SGHNT, CDR2 YENEEA, per germline. This CDR3 is built from 14 residues. V lost 4 bases, J lost 7 bases, and 16 bases lay in between. Here the CDR3 DNA reads TGTGCCAGCAGCTCTCAACAGGGAGGGGGTGGCTACACCTTC. Translation gives CASSSQQGGGGYTF.

This chain joins TRBV6-1 and TRBJ2-6; 7 bases agree with TRBD1. Germline lookup yields CDR1 MNHNS and CDR2 SASEGT. CDR3 length: 19 amino acids. Trimming at V came to 2 bases and at J to 0 bases, leaving 10 bases not matched to a gene. CDR3 in DNA: TGTGCCAGCAGTGAAAGTCTTAGGGGGCTCCTCTCTGGGGCCAACGTCCTGACTTTC. Its protein product is CASSESLRGLLSGANVLTF.

To note about this clone: A junction end diverges from the germline sequence, so it may reflect a read error. The chain has TRBV19 and TRBJ1-5, with 8 bases that match TRBD1. Germline assignment: CDR1 LNHDA and CDR2 SQIVND (reference sequence). This CDR3 region has 15 residues. This CDR3 reads CASSIGQGSTQPQHF. The CDR3 bases are TGTGCCAGTAGTATTGGACAGGGCAGCACTCAGCCCCAGCATTTT. Looking up the rest from reference TRBV19 and TRBJ1-5 gives the full variable domain: DGGITQSPKYLFRKEGQNVTLSCEQNLNHDAMYWYRQDPGQGLRLIYYSQIVNDFQKGDIAEGYSVSREKKESFPLTVTSAQKNPTAFYLCASSIGQGSTQPQHFGDGTRLSIL.

The rearrangement joins TRBV28 to TRBJ1-5, with 10 bases identical to TRBD1. Trimming took 3 bases from V and 4 from J; bases not matched to a gene: 6. The CDR3 covers 16 residues. Looked up from germline, CDR1 is MDHEN and CDR2 is SYDVKM. The CDR3 region has the DNA TGTGCCAGCAGTTTCCCTGGACAGGGGGGAAATCAGCCCCAGCATTTT. This gives the protein CASSFPGQGGNQPQHF.

CDR3 sequence reads: CASRYQGGETQYF. For the CDR3, the DNA is TGTGCCAGCAGATATCAGGGGGGGGAGACCCAGTACTTC. This chain connects TRBV5-5 to TRBJ2-5, with D possibly being TRBD1 or TRBD2 (7 bases each). The V end was cut by 5 bases, the J end by 5 bases, with 13 bases between. The CDR3 consists of 13 residues. The germline CDR1 and CDR2 sequences are SGHKS and YYEKEE (reference sequence). Filled out from reference TRBV5-5 and TRBJ2-5, the complete variable domain reads DAGVTQSPTHLIKTRGQQVTLRCSPISGHKSVSWYQQVLGQGPQFIFQYYEKEERGRGNFPDRFSARQFPNYSSELNVNALLLGDSALYLCASRYQGGETQYFGPGTRLLVL.